The 11 T cell receptor beta chains given below trace back to one sample, sequenced in a study of glioma-infiltrating T cells (dated by TCRdb to about 2016). Instrument on record: Illumina MiSeq. The iRepertoire nested amplicon-rescue multiplex PCR (arm-PCR) platform was used to amplify TCR alpha and beta CDR3 regions from RNA. TCRdb's own reprocessing of the public reads used fastp at Q25 and MiXCR and kept productive beta chains. Identical CDR3 proteins give one entry, which carries the most common genes and DNA. For this sample the table gives roughly 120,000 distinct CDR3 sequences, of which less than 30% were detected only once. Jointly, the top ten make up around 15% of the sample. Sequenced sample: glioma tissue, nonneoplastic brain tissue, or PBMCs (not recorded which). These receptors were collected from a human donor with low-grade glioma or glioblastoma, undergoing nonglioma brain surgery, or in good health (not recorded which).

The sample holds many counts of this clonotype. A clone one base away is much larger, so this may be a read error. V is TRBV28 and J is TRBJ2-5; 7 nucleotides match TRBD2. CDR3 size: 14 residues. V lost 8 bases and J lost 5; bases outside the gene matches: 11. Germline lookup yields CDR1 MDHEN and CDR2 SYDVKM. The CDR3 is CASSRGRVVETQYF. CDR3 nucleotides: TGTGCCAGCTCTCGCGGGAGAGTGGTGGAGACCCAGTACTTC.

This clonotype was recorded at least ten times. This rearrangement joins TRBV6-6 to TRBJ1-6, with D tentatively TRBD1 (6 bases). The CDR3 is 14 residues long. Germline V gene lookup returns CDR1 MNHNY and CDR2 SVGAGI (reference sequence). V lost 2 bases to trimming and J lost 7 bases, with 9 bases between them. The CDR3 sequence: CASSYGGSNSPLHF. In nucleotides, the CDR3 is TGTGCCAGCAGTTACGGGGGCAGCAATTCACCCCTCCACTTT.

As to this clonotype: The limits of the CDR3 on the DNA are not certain, so only TCRdb's listed CDR3 is given. The chain employs TRBV7-2 and TRBJ2-7. The CDR3 spans 21 amino acids, including both terminal residues. Germline assignment: CDR1 SGHTA and CDR2 FQGNSA. CDR3 loop: CASSFYICSAFQARGSYEQYF.

The V and J genes are TRBV7-9 and TRBJ1-1, with D possibly being TRBD1 (5 bases). Germline V lookup: CDR1 SEHNR, CDR2 FQNEAQ (reference sequence). The CDR3 extends over 13 amino acids. V was clipped by 5 bases and J by 4 bases, with 11 bases between them. CDR3 sequence: CASSLGAFTEAFF. Written as DNA, the CDR3 is TGTGCCAGCAGCCTAGGGGCTTTCACTGAAGCTTTCTTT.

As to this clonotype: With a much larger clone just one base away, this may be a read error. V usage is TRBV2 and J usage is TRBJ1-1; a weak D match, TRBD1 (5 bases). Germline V gives CDR1 SNHLY, CDR2 FYNNEI. CDR3 length: 13 amino acids. The CDR3 here is CTSSEDRNTEAFF. DNA of the CDR3: TGTACCAGCAGTGAAGACAGGAACACTGAAGCTTTCTTT. The whole variable domain, remainder taken from reference TRBV2 and TRBJ1-1, is EPEVTQTPSHQVTQMGQEVILRCVPISNHLYFYWYRQILGQKVEFLVSFYNNEISEKSEIFDDQFSVERPDGSNFTLKIRSTKLEDSAMYFCTSSEDRNTEAFFGQGTRLTVV.

This clonotype was found once. This may be a read error: a much more frequent sequence differs by one nucleotide. This rearrangement joins TRBV3-1 to TRBJ2-7; TRBD2 matches 10 bases. Germline loops: CDR1 LGHDT, CDR2 YNNKEL (reference sequence). This CDR3 region has 15 residues. As DNA, the CDR3 is TGTGCCAGCATCCAAGACCTAGCGGGAGCGCGTGAGCAGTACTTC. Translation gives CASIQDLAGAREQYF.

This clonotype appeared many times. The rearrangement uses TRBV4-3 and TRBJ2-3, with unresolved D. Germline assignment: CDR1 LGHNA and CDR2 YSLEER. CDR3 length: 14 amino acids. V lost 2 bases and J lost 1, with 7 bases in between. CDR3 sequence (DNA): TGCGCCAGCAGCCAAAAGGGCGGCACAGATACGCAGTATTTT. Translation gives CASSQKGGTDTQYF.

To note about this clonotype: Given a much more abundant clone one base away, this may be a read error. The chain combines TRBV12-3 or TRBV12-4 with TRBJ2-1, with a weak D call TRBD2 (5 bases). The ends were cut back, 6 bases at V and 2 bases at J, with 17 bases in the middle. There are 16 residues in the CDR3. CDR3 loop: CASSHNSANAYNEQFF. The DNA for the CDR3 is TGTGCCAGCAGCCATAATAGCGCGAACGCCTACAATGAGCAGTTCTTC.

There are a few counts of this clonotype. A single base separates this from a much larger clone, so it may be a read error. This chain joins TRBV28 and TRBJ2-7, with D possibly matching TRBD1 (6 bases). V lost 5 bases and J lost 3, with 11 bases in between. This CDR3 is 13 amino acids long. Germline V CDR1 and CDR2: MDHEN, SYDVKM. The DNA for the CDR3 is TGTGCCAGCAGTCAGGGACAAATCTACGAGCAGTACTTC. It specifies CASSQGQIYEQYF.

At least ten counts were recorded for this clonotype. The rearrangement links TRBV4-1 to TRBJ2-7; 8 bases map to TRBD1. The V and J ends lost 2 bases and 3 bases, in that order; junction bases with no gene match: 6. The CDR3 is made up of 15 amino acids. The germline gives CDR1 MGHRA, CDR2 YSYEKL. CDR3 region: CASSQLGTGNYEQYF. CDR3 in DNA: TGCGCCAGCAGCCAATTGGGGACAGGTAACTACGAGCAGTACTTC.

Note on this clonotype: The CDR3 ends on some other residue instead of the conserved phenylalanine or tryptophan, so this is likely a read error. The V and J genes are TRBV18 and TRBJ1-4; TRBD1 aligns across 8 bases. Germline-derived CDR1 and CDR2 are KGHSH and LQKENI. The CDR3 loop spans 15 amino acids. Germline trimming cut 4 bases from V and 8 bases from J; bases unmatched to any gene: 9. The DNA for the CDR3 is TGTGCCAGCTCACTCCAACAGGGGGGTGAGGAAAAACTGTTTTTA. Amino acids: CASSLQQGGEEKLFL.